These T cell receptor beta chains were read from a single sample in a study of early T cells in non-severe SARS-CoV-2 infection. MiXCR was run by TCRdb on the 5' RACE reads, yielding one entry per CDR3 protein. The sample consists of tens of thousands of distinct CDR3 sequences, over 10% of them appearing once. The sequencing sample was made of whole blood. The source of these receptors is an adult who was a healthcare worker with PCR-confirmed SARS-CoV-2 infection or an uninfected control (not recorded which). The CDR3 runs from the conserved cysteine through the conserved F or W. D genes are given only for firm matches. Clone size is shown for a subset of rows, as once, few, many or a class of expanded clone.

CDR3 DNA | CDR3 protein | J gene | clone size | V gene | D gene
TGTGCCAGCACCCGCCGGGGGAGCCACGAGCAGTACTTC | CASTRRGSHEQYF | TRBJ2-7 | NA | TRBV5-5 | NA
TGTGCCAGCAGACACGAGCAGTACTTC | CASRHEQYF | TRBJ2-7 | many | TRBV2 | NA
TGTGCCAGCAGCTTAGAGACAGGCAACTATGCCTACACCTTC | CASSLETGNYAYTF | TRBJ1-2 | NA | TRBV7-2 | NA
TGTGCCAGCTCACTAACGGCGACAGCGTCTGGAAACACCATATATTTT | CASSLTATASGNTIYF | TRBJ1-3 | NA | TRBV18 | NA
TGTGCCAGCAGCTCCAATACAGGGGGCAGCAATCAGCCCCAGCATTTT | CASSSNTGGSNQPQHF | TRBJ1-5 | few | TRBV7-6 | TRBD1
TGTGCCAGCAGCCGTGACAGGGGGGTGACTGAAGCTTTCTTT | CASSRDRGVTEAFF | TRBJ1-1 | NA | TRBV6-5 | TRBD1
TGCGCCAGCAGCCAAAGGTTCAGGGAAGGGGCTGAAGCTTTCTTT | CASSQRFREGAEAFF | TRBJ1-1 | many | TRBV4-1 | NA
TGTGCCAGCAGCTTAGGAGCGGGGGCGAACTACGAGCAGTACTTC | CASSLGAGANYEQYF | TRBJ2-7 | many | TRBV11-2 | TRBD2
TGTGCCAGCAGCCAATCCGGACCTGGCTACACCTTC | CASSQSGPGYTF | TRBJ1-2 | few | TRBV3-1 | NA
TGTGCCAGCAGCTTGTCGACCGGCTATAATTCACCCCTCCACTTT | CASSLSTGYNSPLHF | TRBJ1-6 | NA | TRBV5-4 | NA